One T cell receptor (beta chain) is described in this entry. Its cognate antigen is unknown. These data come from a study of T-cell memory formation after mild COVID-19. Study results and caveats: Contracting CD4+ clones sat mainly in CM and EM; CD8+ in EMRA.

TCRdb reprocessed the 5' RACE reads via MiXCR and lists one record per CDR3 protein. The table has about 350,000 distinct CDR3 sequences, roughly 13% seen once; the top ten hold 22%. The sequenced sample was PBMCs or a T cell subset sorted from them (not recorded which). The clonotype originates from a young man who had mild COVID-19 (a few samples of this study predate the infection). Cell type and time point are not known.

CDR3 in amino acids: CASSTTAGQGFRADTQYF. Written as DNA, the CDR3 is TGTGCCAGCTCAACAACTGCGGGACAGGGCTTTCGTGCAGATACGCAGTATTTT. V and J are TRBV18 and TRBJ2-3; 9 bases align to TRBD1. Germline V CDR1 and CDR2: KGHSH, LQKENI. The junction had 16 bases not matched to a gene; V was cut back by 5 bases and J by 4 bases. The CDR3 extends over 18 amino acids.